The 7 T cell receptor beta chains listed next were all sequenced from one sample in a study of T cells after yellow fever vaccination. MiXCR, run by TCRdb on the 5' RACE reads, gives a single entry per CDR3 protein. The sample holds 300,000 to 450,000 distinct CDR3 sequences; around 8.1% are singletons and the top ten take around 17%. Material: PBMCs, obtained roughly 47 days after the first yellow fever vaccination. All receptors derive from a young man who received the YFV17D yellow fever vaccine.

This clonotype has a handful of counts. The chain combines TRBV5-1 with TRBJ2-3; 10 nucleotides agree with TRBD2. The V segment lost 0 bases and the J segment 2 bases; nucleotides outside the gene matches: 3. The CDR3 is 16 amino acids. Germline lookup yields CDR1 SGHRS and CDR2 YFSETQ. Here the CDR3 DNA reads TGCGCCAGCAGCTTGGAAGCGGGGGGGCCCACAGATACGCAGTATTTT. Translation gives CASSLEAGGPTDTQYF.

This clonotype was counted a few times. The rearrangement links TRBV10-3 to TRBJ2-1, with 12 bases fitting TRBD2. The V segment lost 2 bases and the J segment 7 bases; nucleotides outside the gene matches: 3. This CDR3 has 15 residues. CDR1 is ENHRY, CDR2 SYGVKD, per germline. CDR3 sequence (DNA): TGTGCCATCAGTGAGCTAGCGGGGGGGAATAATGAGCAGTTCTTC. Protein sequence: CAISELAGGNNEQFF.

The chain has TRBV18 and TRBJ2-7; no clear D. This CDR3 comprises 14 residues. V lost 8 bases and J 2 bases, leaving 16 bases between the germline ends. Germline lookup yields CDR1 KGHSH and CDR2 LQKENI. CDR3 nucleotide sequence: TGTGCCAGCGGAACCGGGCAAAAAACCTACGAGCAGTACTTC. It translates to CASGTGQKTYEQYF.

This clonotype was picked up a small number of times. The rearrangement joins TRBV29-1 to TRBJ2-6; D ambiguous. Per germline, CDR1 SQVTM and CDR2 ANQGSEA. The CDR3 extends over 13 amino acids. V lost 6 bases to trimming and J lost 4 bases, with 10 bases between them. The chain's CDR3 is CSVTWLGANVLTF. CDR3 in DNA: TGCAGCGTCACATGGTTAGGGGCCAACGTCCTGACTTTC. Supplemented by reference TRBV29-1 and TRBJ2-6, the full variable domain reads SAVISQKPSRDICQRGTSLTIQCQVDSQVTMMFWYRQQPGQSLTLIATANQGSEATYESGFVIDKFPISRPNLTFSTLTVSNMSPEDSSIYLCSVTWLGANVLTFGAGSRLTVL.

This chain uses TRBV29-1 with TRBJ2-3; the match to TRBD1 covers 7 bases. In germline, CDR1 is SQVTM, CDR2 ANQGSEA. CDR3 size: 15 residues. V lost 1 base and J lost 3; bases outside the gene matches: 7. The CDR3, as DNA: TGCAGCGTTGAAGGTGACAGGGTGAGAACAGATACGCAGTATTTT. Its translation: CSVEGDRVRTDTQYF.

Turning to this clonotype: This may arise from a read error, as a much more abundant clone is one base away. The rearrangement uses TRBV3-1 and TRBJ2-6, with D possibly being TRBD1 (5 bases). The germline V gene has CDR1 LGHDT and CDR2 YNNKEL (reference sequence). CDR3 size: 15 residues. V lost 7 bases and J lost 1, with 11 bases in between. CDR3: CASTIRASGANVLTF. CDR3 DNA sequence: TGTGCCAGCACCATCAGGGCTTCTGGGGCCAACGTCCTGACTTTC.

This clonotype was recorded a few times. This rearrangement joins TRBV25-1 to TRBJ2-5; D is undetermined. CDR3 size: 13 residues. Germline V gene data show CDR1 as MGHDK and CDR2 as SYGVNS. Trimming shortened V by 6 bases and J by 4 bases, and 12 bases separated the two germline ends. DNA for the CDR3: TGTGCCAGCAGAAGAAATATTCCAGAGACCCAGTACTTC. This translates into CASRRNIPETQYF. The full variable domain, its missing parts supplied by reference TRBV25-1 and TRBJ2-5, is EADIYQTPRYLVIGTGKKITLECSQTMGHDKMYWYQQDPGMELHLIHYSYGVNSTEKGDLSSESTVSRIRTEHFPLTLESARPSHTSQYLCASRRNIPETQYFGPGTRLLVL.